The 10 T cell receptor beta chains listed next were all sequenced from one sample in a study of shared clonotypes between healthy human individuals. Sequencing was performed with immunoSEQ multiplex PCR; in TCRdb, only in-frame clones are kept and a portion is missing. The sample gives approximately 600,000 clones, roughly 95% of which show up once; 0.11% is in the top ten. Naive CD8 cells were CD45RO-negative, positively selected for CCR7, excluding terminally differentiated effector memory CD45RA+ cells. Sequencing was carried out using naive CD8+ T cells sorted from blood. The receptors were gathered from a woman aged 30 to 39 in good health.

The genes are TRBV6-5 and TRBJ1-5; TRBD1 is a possible D gene (6 bases). Trimming took off 8 bases at V and 0 bases at J, with 14 bases between the two ends. The CDR3 covers 15 residues. Germline V CDR1 and CDR2: MNHEY, SVGAGI. Written as DNA, the CDR3 is TGTGCCAGCTCAGGGGCCGGCTATAGCAATCAGCCCCAGCATTTT. Translation: CASSGAGYSNQPQHF.

J is TRBJ2-7 and V is TRBV5-4, with TRBD2 matching over 7 bases. Trimming removed 5 bases from V and 2 bases from J; junction bases left unmatched: 13. Germline V gene data show CDR1 as SGHNT and CDR2 as YYREEE (reference sequence). The CDR3 has 16 amino acids. The chain's CDR3 is CASRRQRDWTPYEQYF. The CDR3 DNA reads as TGTGCCAGCAGAAGGCAGCGGGACTGGACCCCCTACGAGCAGTACTTC. The full variable domain, completed using reference TRBV5-4 and TRBJ2-7, is ETGVTQSPTHLIKTRGQQVTLRCSSQSGHNTVSWYQQALGQGPQFIFQYYREEENGRGNFPPRFSGLQFPNYSSELNVNALELDDSALYLCASRRQRDWTPYEQYFGPGTRLTVT.

A single count supports this clone. The gene calls are TRBV5-6 and TRBJ2-1; tentative D call: TRBD1 (6 bases). Germline-derived CDR1 and CDR2 are SGHDT and YYEEEE. V lost 4 bases to trimming and J lost 3 bases, with 17 bases between them. This CDR3 contains 16 residues. The CDR3 reads CASSATGWGLYNEQFF. The CDR3 nucleotides read TGTGCCAGCAGCGCCACAGGGTGGGGGCTCTACAATGAGCAGTTCTTC.

V usage is TRBV4-1 and J usage is TRBJ2-7; D ambiguous. The CDR3 is 15 residues long. The germline V gene has CDR1 MGHRA and CDR2 YSYEKL. Trimming removed 1 base at V and 2 bases at J, with 12 bases between. CDR3 region: CASSQAAQGTYEQYF. CDR3 coding DNA: TGCGCCAGCAGCCAAGCCGCGCAAGGGACCTACGAGCAGTACTTC.

The chain joins TRBV7-9 to TRBJ2-3; possibly TRBD1 or TRBD2 for D (5 bases each). The CDR3 covers 17 residues. V was shortened by 5 bases and J by 0 bases, with 18 bases between the two germline ends. Germline V lookup: CDR1 SEHNR, CDR2 FQNEAQ (reference sequence). The CDR3 DNA reads TGTGCCAGCAGCACCCCGAGGGGCCGGGTTAGCACAGATACGCAGTATTTT. This translates into CASSTPRGRVSTDTQYF.

The chain joins TRBV2 to TRBJ2-5; D unresolved. This CDR3 spans 15 amino acids. The germline gives CDR1 SNHLY, CDR2 FYNNEI. V lost 3 bases and J 5 bases, leaving 16 bases between the germline ends. The CDR3 DNA reads TGTGCCAGCAGTGAGAGTAGGGTCGAAGGGGAGACCCAGTACTTC. It is translated as CASSESRVEGETQYF.

This clone was recorded once. V and J are TRBV28 and TRBJ2-7; D remains unclear. The CDR3 loop spans 12 amino acids. Between the trimmed V and J ends, which lost 4 bases and 3 bases, there was a span of 7 bases. Germline lookup yields CDR1 MDHEN and CDR2 SYDVKM. CDR3 protein: CASSSLNYEQYF. The CDR3 nucleotides read TGTGCCAGCAGTTCGCTCAACTACGAGCAGTACTTC.

The rearrangement links TRBV27 to TRBJ2-1; 7 bases fit TRBD2. V lost 1 base, J lost 10 bases, and 7 bases stayed unmatched. CDR1 MNHEY and CDR2 SMNVEV come from the germline V gene (reference sequence). The length of the CDR3 is 14 residues. The CDR3 nucleotides are TGTGCCAGCAGTTTATGGTCTAGCGGTCAAGAGCAGTTCTTC. Translating gives CASSLWSSGQEQFF.

The chain couples TRBV18 to TRBJ2-2; D tentatively fits TRBD1 or TRBD2 (5 bases each). The V and J ends lost 3 bases and 4 bases respectively, with 15 bases between them. The CDR3 is made up of 16 amino acids. The germline CDR1 and CDR2 sequences are KGHSH and LQKENI. In nucleotides, the CDR3 is TGTGCCAGCTCACCTACCGGGACGGGTGGCACCGGGGAGCTGTTTTTT. As protein: CASSPTGTGGTGELFF.

V and J are TRBV9 and TRBJ2-3; D is tentatively TRBD1 or TRBD2 (7 bases each). The length of the CDR3 is 12 residues. Trimming took 7 bases from V and 3 from J, leaving 9 bases between them. CDR1 SGDLS and CDR2 YYNGEE come from the germline V gene. Here the CDR3 reads CASQGGTDTQYF. DNA of the CDR3: TGTGCCAGCCAGGGGGGGACAGATACGCAGTATTTT. The whole variable domain, filled in from reference TRBV9 and TRBJ2-3, reads DSGVTQTPKHLITATGQRVTLRCSPRSGDLSVYWYQQSLDQGLQFLIQYYNGEERAKGNILERFSAQQFPDLHSELNLSSLELGDSALYFCASQGGTDTQYFGPGTRLTVL.